This T cell receptor beta chain was identified during a study of blood T cells in healthy people across ages. Study information: Researchers report that template switching captured about one barcoded beta molecule per two T cells.

This clonotype came up a few times. Its antigen is still unknown. Broader study findings: Older age went with lower TCR beta diversity per million T cells, in a roughly linear way.

The second PCR ran about 6 to 11 cycles with a sample-barcoded 5' primer and J-beta primers. Sequencing recovered at least 2.5 million CDR3-containing paired-end reads from each sample. A single record per CDR3 protein comes from TCRdb applying MiXCR to the 5' RACE reads. Among hundreds of thousands of distinct CDR3 sequences listed, approximately 21% were seen once. V gave up 2 bases and J gave up 4 bases, with 15 bases separating them. CDR3 length: 16 amino acids. The V gene's germline CDR1 is SGHVS and CDR2 FQNEAQ. Each individual donor underwent a draw of roughly 10 milliliters of peripheral blood.

The V and J genes are TRBV7-8 and TRBJ1-3, with D uncertain. The specimen was blood. This clonotype originated in a man aged 65-85 years in good health. CDR3 coding DNA: TGTGCCAGCAGCTTATTGGCCGGGGTGAGGGGAAACACCATATATTTT. Its protein is CASSLLAGVRGNTIYF.